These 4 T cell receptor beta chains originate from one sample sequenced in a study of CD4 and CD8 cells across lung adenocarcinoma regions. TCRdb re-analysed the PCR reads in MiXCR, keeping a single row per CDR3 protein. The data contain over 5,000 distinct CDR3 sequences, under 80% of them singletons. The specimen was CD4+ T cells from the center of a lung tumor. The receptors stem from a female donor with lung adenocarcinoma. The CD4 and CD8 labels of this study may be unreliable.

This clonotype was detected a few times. The CDR3 here is CASSEDRGDTEAFF. In DNA, the CDR3 is TGTGCCAGCAGTGAGGACAGGGGGGACACTGAAGCTTTCTTT. V gene TRBV6-1 combines with J gene TRBJ1-1; 10 bases line up with TRBD1. The germline gives CDR1 MNHNS, CDR2 SASEGT. The V gene end was trimmed by 3 bases and the J gene end by 3 bases; junction bases not matched to a gene: 1. The CDR3 has 14 amino acids.

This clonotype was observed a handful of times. The CDR3 DNA reads as TGTGCCAGCAGTCCGCCTGGGACTAGGGGGGAGGTCAGGACCCAGTACTTC. It encodes CASSPPGTRGEVRTQYF. This chain connects TRBV6-1 to TRBJ2-5; 8 bases are shared with TRBD2. The CDR3 runs 17 residues. From germline, CDR1 is MNHNS and CDR2 SASEGT. The trim removed 5 bases at V and 7 bases at J, leaving 18 bases unmatched.

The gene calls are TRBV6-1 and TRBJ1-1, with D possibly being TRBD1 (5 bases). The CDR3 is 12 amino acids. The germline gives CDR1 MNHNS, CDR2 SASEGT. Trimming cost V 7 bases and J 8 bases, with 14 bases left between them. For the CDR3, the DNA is TGTGCCAGCATGCGGTGGGGCCTCGAAGCTTTCTTT. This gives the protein CASMRWGLEAFF.

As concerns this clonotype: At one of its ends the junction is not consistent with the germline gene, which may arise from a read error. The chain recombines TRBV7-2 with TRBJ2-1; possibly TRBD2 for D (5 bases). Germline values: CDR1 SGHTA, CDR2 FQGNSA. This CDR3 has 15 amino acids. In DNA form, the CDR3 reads TGTGCCAGCAGCTTGGGTTGTGCGAACTCCGGGGAGCAGTTTTTC. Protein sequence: CASSLGCANSGEQFF.